Following are 27 T cell receptor beta chains from one sample sequenced in a study of blood T cell repertoires in COVID-19. Assay: immunoSEQ multiplex PCR; the TCRdb copy retains only in-frame clones and omits some. This sample has about 130,000 clones, with around 73% found just once. The sample taken for sequencing was peripheral blood. These TCRs come from a man between 60 and 75 years old who had recovered from COVID-19.

The gene calls are TRBV5-6 and TRBJ1-1; 10 nucleotides match TRBD1. This CDR3 comprises 15 residues. The junction had 7 bases not matched to a gene; V was cut back by 4 bases and J by 4 bases. Germline CDR1 and CDR2: SGHDT and YYEEEE. The DNA of the CDR3 is TGTGCCAGCAGCCCCGGGACAGGGGCGGGCACTGAAGCTTTCTTT. Translated, it gives CASSPGTGAGTEAFF.

This clone was seen more than once but under ten times. This chain connects TRBV7-3 to TRBJ2-3; weak D call: TRBD1 (8 bases). The CDR3 covers 17 residues. The germline V gene has CDR1 SGHTA and CDR2 FQGTGA. V lost 3 bases to trimming and J lost 2 bases, with 18 bases between them. The CDR3: CASSFRTGRGYTDTQYF. In DNA, the CDR3 is TGTGCCAGCAGCTTCCGGACAGGGAGGGGTTACACAGATACGCAGTATTTT. Full variable domain (rest looked up from reference TRBV7-3 and TRBJ2-3): GAGVSQTPSNKVTEKGKYVELRCDPISGHTALYWYRQSLGQGPEFLIYFQGTGAADDSGLPNDRFFAVRPEGSVSTLKIQRTERGDSAVYLCASSFRTGRGYTDTQYFGPGTRLTVL.

The chain recombines TRBV5-1 with TRBJ2-5; 10 bases line up with TRBD2. Losses at the gene ends were 4 bases for V and 1 base for J; bases not matched to a gene: 7. Per germline, CDR1 SGHRS and CDR2 YFSETQ. This CDR3 spans 16 amino acids. The DNA for the CDR3 is TGCGCCAGCAGCCCCCCGGAGCGGGGGGGCCAAGAGACCCAGTACTTC. Translating it yields CASSPPERGGQETQYF.

The chain carries TRBV7-6 and TRBJ2-1, with 8 nucleotides matching TRBD2. V lost 4 bases to trimming and J lost 0 bases; unmatched junction nucleotides: 5. The CDR3 runs 16 residues. Germline V lookup: CDR1 SGHVS, CDR2 FNYEAQ. CDR3 sequence (DNA): TGTGCCAGCAGCTCCATAGCGGGGAGCTCCTACAATGAGCAGTTCTTC. It codes for CASSSIAGSSYNEQFF.

The gene calls are TRBV18 and TRBJ1-1; TRBD1 matches at 7 bases. CDR3 length: 14 amino acids. Trimming at V came to 3 bases and at J to 3 bases, leaving 4 bases not matched to a gene. CDR1 and CDR2 from the germline V gene are KGHSH and LQKENI. CDR3 sequence reads: CASSPLQGYTEAFF. The CDR3 DNA reads as TGTGCCAGCTCACCTCTACAGGGGTACACTGAAGCTTTCTTT.

Here the CDR3 reads CASSLGGQPQHF. The CDR3 nucleotides are TGTGCCAGCAGCCTGGGGGGTCAGCCCCAGCATTTT. The chain employs TRBV14 and TRBJ1-5; perhaps TRBD1 as D (5 bases). The CDR3 totals 12 residues. The V end lost 4 bases, the J end lost 6 bases, and 7 bases lay between the germline ends. In germline, CDR1 is SGHDN, CDR2 FVKESK.

V is TRBV7-2 and J is TRBJ1-1, with TRBD1 as a possible D gene (5 bases). The germline CDR1 and CDR2 sequences are SGHTA and FQGNSA. The CDR3 length is 16 residues. Trimming removed 1 base at V and 4 bases at J, with 16 bases between. The chain's CDR3 is CASSLVGGGMTTEAFF. The CDR3 DNA sequence: TGTGCCAGCAGCTTAGTGGGGGGGGGTATGACCACTGAAGCTTTCTTT.

This chain connects TRBV7-6 to TRBJ2-3, with D possibly being TRBD1 (6 bases). Germline CDR1 is SGHVS and CDR2 is FNYEAQ. The CDR3 consists of 19 residues. V lost 1 base and J lost 2, with 22 bases in between. For the CDR3, the DNA is TGTGCCAGCAGCTTAGGGCCTGAGGGGGAAGGGGTAGTCACAGATACGCAGTATTTT. Encoded protein: CASSLGPEGEGVVTDTQYF. The full variable domain, in which reference TRBV7-6 and TRBJ2-3 provide the parts outside the CDR3, is GAGVSQSPRYKVTKRGQDVALRCDPISGHVSLYWYRQALGQGPEFLTYFNYEAQQDKSGLPNDRFSAERPEGSISTLTIQRTEQRDSAMYRCASSLGPEGEGVVTDTQYFGPGTRLTVL.

The rearrangement uses TRBV6-5 and TRBJ2-1, with TRBD1 identical over 7 bases. CDR1 MNHEY and CDR2 SVGAGI come from the germline V gene. After removal of 2 bases from V and 6 bases from J, the junction contained 10 bases not matched to a gene. This CDR3 comprises 16 residues. The CDR3 here is CASSYDPGQQGNEQFF. CDR3 nucleotides: TGTGCCAGCAGTTACGACCCGGGACAGCAGGGCAATGAGCAGTTCTTC.

This clone appeared a single time. The V and J genes are TRBV14 and TRBJ1-1; a possible D gene is TRBD1 (5 bases). Trimming took off 2 bases at V and 8 bases at J, with 18 bases between the two ends. The CDR3 contains 15 residues. CDR1 is SGHDN and CDR2 is FVKESK in the germline V gene. In DNA, the CDR3 is TGTGCCAGCAGCCAACTCACAACCAGGGTTTCGGAAGCTTTCTTT. It yields the protein CASSQLTTRVSEAFF. Full variable domain (rest looked up from reference TRBV14 and TRBJ1-1): EAGVTQFPSHSVIEKGQTVTLRCDPISGHDNLYWYRRVMGKEIKFLLHFVKESKQDESGMPNNRFLAERTGGTYSTLKVQPAELEDSGVYFCASSQLTTRVSEAFFGQGTRLTVV.

The rearrangement uses TRBV5-1 and TRBJ2-5; TRBD1 matches 11 bases. The CDR3 totals 16 residues. Germline V lookup: CDR1 SGHRS, CDR2 YFSETQ. The V gene end was trimmed by 5 bases and the J gene end by 4 bases; junction bases not matched to a gene: 10. CDR3 sequence (DNA): TGCGCCAGCAGTGAATTCGGGACAGGGGGTTTAGAGACCCAGTACTTC. Its protein is CASSEFGTGGLETQYF.

The chain combines TRBV6-2 or TRBV6-3 with TRBJ1-1, with a weak D call TRBD1 (5 bases). This CDR3 has 16 residues. The germline V and J ends were trimmed by 0 bases and 4 bases, with 15 bases remaining between them. Germline values: CDR1 MNHEY, CDR2 SVGEGT. The CDR3 spells CASSYSGRGGGTEAFF. For the CDR3, the DNA is TGTGCCAGCAGTTACTCGGGGAGGGGCGGAGGCACTGAAGCTTTCTTT.

This clone was observed a handful of times. The chain joins TRBV6-2 or TRBV6-3 to TRBJ2-3, with TRBD1 matching 7 bases. The CDR3 is 15 amino acids. Germline V gives CDR1 MNHEY, CDR2 SVGEGT. J lost 2 bases, V lost 5 bases, and 7 bases had no gene match. The CDR3 sequence is CASSHRGQNTDTQYF. CDR3 sequence (DNA): TGTGCCAGCAGTCACCGGGGACAGAACACAGATACGCAGTATTTT.

V usage is TRBV5-1 and J usage is TRBJ1-2; D uncertain. The germline V and J ends were trimmed by 4 bases and 0 bases, with 10 bases remaining between them. Germline lookup yields CDR1 SGHRS and CDR2 YFSETQ. This CDR3 region has 14 residues. The CDR3 region has the DNA TGCGCCAGCAGCCCCGCGGGAGCTAACTATGGCTACACCTTC. It translates to CASSPAGANYGYTF.

This chain connects TRBV4-1 to TRBJ2-1; TRBD2 matches at 7 bases. Germline CDR1 is MGHRA and CDR2 is YSYEKL. The CDR3 totals 15 residues. Trimming at V came to 5 bases and at J to 4 bases, leaving 8 bases not matched to a gene. This chain's CDR3 is CASSWGLAAYNEQFF. The CDR3, as DNA: TGCGCCAGCAGCTGGGGCCTAGCGGCTTACAATGAGCAGTTCTTC.

There are a few counts of this clone. The chain has TRBV4-1 and TRBJ2-3; a possible D gene is TRBD1 (6 bases). The germline V gene encodes CDR1 MGHRA and CDR2 YSYEKL. Trimming stripped 0 bases from V and 3 bases from J, with 10 bases between. The CDR3 totals 15 residues. CDR3 nucleotide sequence: TGCGCCAGCAGCCAAGAGGGGCAGGGGACAGATACGCAGTATTTT. Amino acid sequence: CASSQEGQGTDTQYF.

This clone has only a few counts. The V gene is TRBV6-5, the J gene TRBJ1-1; 7 bases line up with TRBD1. The V gene's germline CDR1 is MNHEY and CDR2 SVGAGI. Trimming at V came to 4 bases and at J to 9 bases, leaving 8 bases not matched to a gene. The CDR3 is made up of 13 amino acids. The CDR3: CASSFLRDRKAFF. The CDR3 DNA sequence: TGTGCCAGCAGTTTCCTCCGGGACAGAAAAGCTTTCTTT.

The chain is built from TRBV7-9 and TRBJ2-2, with TRBD2 matching over 8 bases. V was pared by 8 bases and J by 1 base, with 9 bases of the junction left unmatched. Germline-derived CDR1 and CDR2 are SEHNR and FQNEAQ (reference sequence). The CDR3 contains 16 residues. In DNA, the CDR3 is TGTGCCAGCCCCAGCGGGGGACTAGGGAACACCGGGGAGCTGTTTTTT. Encoded protein: CASPSGGLGNTGELFF.

This sequence joins TRBV4-3 and TRBJ1-1; a possible D gene is TRBD1 (6 bases). Trimming stripped 0 bases from V and 0 bases from J, with 11 bases between. Germline CDR1 is LGHNA and CDR2 is YSLEER. The CDR3 totals 16 residues. CDR3 sequence reads: CASSQDPGTMNTEAFF. The CDR3 nucleotides read TGCGCCAGCAGCCAAGATCCCGGGACAATGAACACTGAAGCTTTCTTT.

The chain uses TRBV5-5 and TRBJ2-1, with D perhaps TRBD2 (5 bases). The CDR3 is made up of 15 amino acids. V lost 3 bases, J lost 5 bases, and 15 bases lay in between. From germline, CDR1 is SGHKS and CDR2 YYEKEE (reference sequence). DNA for the CDR3: TGTGCCAGCAGCTCGGGAAATAACGGGGACAATGAGCAGTTCTTC. Amino acid sequence: CASSSGNNGDNEQFF.

The chain is built from TRBV29-1 and TRBJ2-3, with 10 bases aligning to TRBD2. J lost 1 base, V lost 3 bases, and 1 base had no gene match. In germline, CDR1 is SQVTM, CDR2 ANQGSEA. This CDR3 is built from 14 residues. The CDR3 coding sequence is TGCAGCGTTGACGGGACTAGCGGCACAGATACGCAGTATTTT. It is translated as CSVDGTSGTDTQYF.

The chain links TRBV7-8 to TRBJ2-1; TRBD2 agrees at 10 bases. Germline CDR1 reads SGHVS; CDR2 reads FQNEAQ. The trim removed 0 bases at V and 8 bases at J, leaving 4 bases unmatched. The CDR3 runs to 15 residues. The CDR3 DNA is TGTGCCAGCAGCTTAGCGTCACTAGCGGGGTATGAGCAGTTCTTC. Translating gives CASSLASLAGYEQFF.

This sequence joins TRBV11-2 and TRBJ1-6; no clear D. Trimming shortened V by 5 bases and J by 0 bases, and 11 bases separated the two germline ends. This CDR3 has 16 amino acids. Germline CDR1 SGHAT, CDR2 FQNNGV. CDR3 sequence reads: CASSAPRGSYNSPLHF. CDR3 in DNA: TGTGCCAGCAGCGCTCCTCGAGGCTCCTATAATTCACCCCTCCACTTT.

This chain joins TRBV5-1 and TRBJ2-5; the match to TRBD1 covers 10 bases. Germline CDR1 SGHRS, CDR2 YFSETQ. With 3 bases clipped from V and 5 bases from J, the junction kept 4 bases outside the gene matches. The CDR3 covers 14 residues. CDR3 sequence: CASSWGQGMETQYF. The CDR3 DNA follows: TGCGCCAGCAGCTGGGGACAGGGGATGGAGACCCAGTACTTC.

The V call is TRBV28, the J call TRBJ2-3; TRBD1 aligns across 10 bases. CDR1 MDHEN and CDR2 SYDVKM come from the germline V gene. The V and J ends lost 6 bases and 1 base, in that order; junction bases with no gene match: 10. The CDR3 covers 17 residues. CDR3 loop: CASSPTGQGRRTDTQYF. The CDR3 nucleotides are TGTGCCAGCAGCCCTACGGGACAGGGGAGACGCACAGATACGCAGTATTTT.

This chain uses TRBV28 with TRBJ2-1; 11 bases align to TRBD2. Germline assignment: CDR1 MDHEN and CDR2 SYDVKM. The V and J ends lost 4 bases and 4 bases, in that order; junction bases with no gene match: 3. This CDR3 region has 15 residues. The CDR3 DNA sequence: TGTGCCAGCAGTTATAGCGGGGGGGCTTACAATGAGCAGTTCTTC. It translates to CASSYSGGAYNEQFF.

This chain links TRBV9 with TRBJ1-4; 7 nucleotides agree with TRBD1. Germline V gives CDR1 SGDLS, CDR2 YYNGEE. Trimming cost V 0 bases and J 4 bases; bases outside gene matches: 9. This CDR3 contains 17 residues. The CDR3 DNA sequence: TGTGCCAGCAGCGTAGGGACAGAGGGGGCCCATAATGAAAAACTGTTTTTT. It is translated as CASSVGTEGAHNEKLFF.